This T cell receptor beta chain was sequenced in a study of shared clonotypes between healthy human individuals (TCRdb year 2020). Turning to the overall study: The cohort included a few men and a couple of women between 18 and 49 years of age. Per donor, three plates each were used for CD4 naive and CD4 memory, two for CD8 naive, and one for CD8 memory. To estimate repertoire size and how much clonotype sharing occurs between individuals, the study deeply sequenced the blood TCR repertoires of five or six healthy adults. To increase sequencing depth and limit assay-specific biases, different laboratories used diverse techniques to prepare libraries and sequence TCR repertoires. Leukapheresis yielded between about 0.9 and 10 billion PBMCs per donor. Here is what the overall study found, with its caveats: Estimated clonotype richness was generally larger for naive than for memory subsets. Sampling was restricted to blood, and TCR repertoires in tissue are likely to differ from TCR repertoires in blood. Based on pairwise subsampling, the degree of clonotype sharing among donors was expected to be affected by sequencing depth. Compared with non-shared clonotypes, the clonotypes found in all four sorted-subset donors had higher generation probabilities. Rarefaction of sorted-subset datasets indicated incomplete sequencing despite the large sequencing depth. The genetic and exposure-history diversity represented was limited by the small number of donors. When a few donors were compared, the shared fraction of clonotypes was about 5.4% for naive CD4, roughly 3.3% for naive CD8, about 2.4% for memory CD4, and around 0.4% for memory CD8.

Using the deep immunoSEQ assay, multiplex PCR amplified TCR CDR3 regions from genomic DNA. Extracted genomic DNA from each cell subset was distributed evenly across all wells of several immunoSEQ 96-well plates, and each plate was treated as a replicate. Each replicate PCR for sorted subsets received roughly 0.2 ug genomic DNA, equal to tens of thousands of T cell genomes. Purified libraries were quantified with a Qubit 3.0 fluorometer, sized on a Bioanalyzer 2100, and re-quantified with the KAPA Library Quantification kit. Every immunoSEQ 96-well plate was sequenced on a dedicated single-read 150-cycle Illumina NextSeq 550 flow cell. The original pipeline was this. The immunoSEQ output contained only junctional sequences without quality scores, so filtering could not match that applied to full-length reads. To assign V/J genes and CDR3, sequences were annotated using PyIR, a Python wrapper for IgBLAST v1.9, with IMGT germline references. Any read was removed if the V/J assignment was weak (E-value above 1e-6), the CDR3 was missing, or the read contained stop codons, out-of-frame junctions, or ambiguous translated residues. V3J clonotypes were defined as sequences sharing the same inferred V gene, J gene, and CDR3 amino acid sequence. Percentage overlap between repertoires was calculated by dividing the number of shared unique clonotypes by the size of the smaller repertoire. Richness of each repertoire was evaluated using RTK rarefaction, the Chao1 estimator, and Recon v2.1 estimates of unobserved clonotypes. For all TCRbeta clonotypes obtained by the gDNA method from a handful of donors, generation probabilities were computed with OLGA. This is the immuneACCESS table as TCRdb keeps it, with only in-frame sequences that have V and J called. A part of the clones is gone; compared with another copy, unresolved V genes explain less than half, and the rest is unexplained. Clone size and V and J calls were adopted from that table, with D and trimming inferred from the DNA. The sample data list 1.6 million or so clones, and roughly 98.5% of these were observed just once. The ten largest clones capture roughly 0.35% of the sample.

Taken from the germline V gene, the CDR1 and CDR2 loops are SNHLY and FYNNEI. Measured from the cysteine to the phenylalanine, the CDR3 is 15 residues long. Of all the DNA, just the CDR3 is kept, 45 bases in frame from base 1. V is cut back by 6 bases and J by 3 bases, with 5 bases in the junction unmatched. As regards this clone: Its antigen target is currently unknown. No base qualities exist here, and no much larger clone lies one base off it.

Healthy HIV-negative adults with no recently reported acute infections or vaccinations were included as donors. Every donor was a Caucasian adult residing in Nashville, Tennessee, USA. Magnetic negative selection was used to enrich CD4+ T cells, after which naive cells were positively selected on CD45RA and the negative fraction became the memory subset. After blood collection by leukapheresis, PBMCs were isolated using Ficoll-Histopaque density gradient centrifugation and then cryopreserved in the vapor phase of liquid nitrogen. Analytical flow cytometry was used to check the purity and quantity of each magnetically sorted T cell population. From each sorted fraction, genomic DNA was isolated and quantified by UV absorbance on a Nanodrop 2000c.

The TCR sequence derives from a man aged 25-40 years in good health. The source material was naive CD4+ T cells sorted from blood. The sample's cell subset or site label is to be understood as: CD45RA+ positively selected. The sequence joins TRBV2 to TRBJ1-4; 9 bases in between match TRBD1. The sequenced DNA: TGTGCCAGCAGGGGACAGGGTGTGCCTAATGAAAAACTGTTTTTT. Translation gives CASRGQGVPNEKLFF.